One sample yielded the 6 T cell receptor beta chains listed below, sequenced in a study of blood T cell repertoires in COVID-19 (dated by TCRdb to about 2020). To prepare the library, the immunoSEQ multiplex PCR assay was applied. Drawn from immuneACCESS, this table holds only the in-frame rearrangements with V and J called that TCRdb kept. Clones are partly lost; checked studies trace under half to an unresolved V gene and leave the rest unexplained. Recorded for this sample are 190,000 or so clones; around 80% of them occurred a single time. The ten largest account for 2.5% to 3.5% of the sample. What was sequenced was peripheral blood. All receptors come from an elderly woman with active or convalescent COVID-19.

The gene calls are TRBV3-1 (or the pseudogene TRBV3-2) and TRBJ2-3; 13 nucleotides agree with TRBD2. Per the germline V gene, CDR1 is LGHDT and CDR2 is YNNKEL (reference sequence). Trimming took 4 bases from V and 1 from J; bases not matched to a gene: 11. The CDR3 runs to 19 residues. This CDR3 reads CASSRVPLTSGGRTDTQYF. CDR3 nucleotides: TGTGCCAGCAGCCGCGTACCACTGACTAGCGGGGGGCGCACAGATACGCAGTATTTT.

This rearrangement joins TRBV12-3 or TRBV12-4 to TRBJ1-1, with 8 bases matching TRBD1. The CDR3 spans 13 residues. With V trimmed by 5 bases and J by 4 bases, 3 bases remained unmatched. In nucleotides, the CDR3 is TGTGCCAGCAGTAGTACAGGGGGCACTGAAGCTTTCTTT. It is translated as CASSSTGGTEAFF.

The chain combines TRBV15 with TRBJ1-1; D is undetermined. Germline V gene data show CDR1 as LNHNV and CDR2 as YYDKDF (reference sequence). With 0 bases removed from V and 0 bases from J, the gap between germline ends came to 5 bases. This CDR3 is 14 amino acids long. The CDR3 nucleotides are TGTGCCACCAGCAGAGACTCCCTGAACACTGAAGCTTTCTTT. Its protein is CATSRDSLNTEAFF.

CDR3 sequence reads: CASSSNRDHLYGYTF. The DNA of the CDR3 is TGTGCCAGCAGTTCAAACAGGGATCACCTCTATGGCTACACCTTC. The chain carries TRBV28 and TRBJ1-2; perhaps TRBD1 as D (6 bases). Germline V gene data show CDR1 as MDHEN and CDR2 as SYDVKM. The CDR3 length is 15 residues. The V and J ends lost 4 bases and 4 bases respectively, with 16 bases between them.

The chain couples TRBV10-3 to TRBJ1-1, with 9 bases fitting TRBD1. V trimming: 6 bases; J trimming: 8 bases; junction bases outside the gene matches: 7. The CDR3 has 13 residues. From germline, CDR1 is ENHRY and CDR2 SYGVKD. Here the CDR3 reads CAISGQGLGEAFF. CDR3 DNA: TGTGCCATCAGCGGACAGGGGCTAGGGGAAGCTTTCTTT.

This chain links TRBV15 with TRBJ2-2, with D unresolved. Trimming removed 9 bases from V and 1 base from J, with 9 bases in between. Germline CDR1 reads LNHNV; CDR2 reads YYDKDF (reference sequence). The CDR3 has 13 residues. The CDR3 DNA is TGTGCCACGAGGTCGGGGAACACCGGGGAGCTGTTTTTT. Residues: CATRSGNTGELFF.